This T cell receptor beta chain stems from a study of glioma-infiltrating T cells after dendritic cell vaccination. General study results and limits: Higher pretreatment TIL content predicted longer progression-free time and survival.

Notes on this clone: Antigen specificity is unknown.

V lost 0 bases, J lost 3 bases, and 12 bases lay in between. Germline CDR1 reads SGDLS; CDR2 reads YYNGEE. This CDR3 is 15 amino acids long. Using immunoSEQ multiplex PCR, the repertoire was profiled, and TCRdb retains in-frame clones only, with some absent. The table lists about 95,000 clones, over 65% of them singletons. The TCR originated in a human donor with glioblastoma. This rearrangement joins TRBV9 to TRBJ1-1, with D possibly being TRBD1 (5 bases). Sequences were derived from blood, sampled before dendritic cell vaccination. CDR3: CASSVGPAGDTEAFF. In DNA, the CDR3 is TGTGCCAGCAGCGTAGGCCCCGCGGGGGACACTGAAGCTTTCTTT.